Listed below are T cell receptor beta chains from one sample, sequenced in a study of CD8+ T cells in alopecia areata. The table came from immunoSEQ multiplex PCR; TCRdb's copy has only in-frame clones and leaves some out. The sample lists about 210,000 clones, 50% to 60% occurring once. This material consisted of CD4+ T cells sorted from blood, taken at week 4, from a patient treated with tofacitinib. Every receptor here comes from a human donor with alopecia areata. CDR3s include the opening cysteine and the closing phenylalanine or tryptophan. D genes are given only for firm matches. Size values are once, few and many counts, or a class for expanded clones, and some rows have none.

size: NA
J: TRBJ1-1
D: NA
V: TRBV7-9
DNA: TGTGCCAGCAGCTTGGACGGATTCAACACTGAAGCTTTCTTT
CDR3: CASSLDGFNTEAFF

size: NA
J: TRBJ2-1
D: NA
V: TRBV6-5
DNA: TGTGCCAGCAGCCGGGCGAGCCTTAACAATGAGCAGTTCTTC
CDR3: CASSRASLNNEQFF

size: few
J: TRBJ2-3
D: NA
V: TRBV19
DNA: TGTGCCAGTACTCAGGGGGGGAATACGCAGTATTTT
CDR3: CASTQGGNTQYF

size: NA
J: TRBJ1-1
D: NA
V: TRBV30
DNA: TGTGCCTGGGGTACAGCGAACACTGAAGCTTTCTTT
CDR3: CAWGTANTEAFF

size: NA
J: TRBJ2-1
D: NA
V: TRBV2
DNA: TGTGCCAGCTTCAAGGAGGGGGGTGGCAATGAGCAGTTCTTC
CDR3: CASFKEGGGNEQFF

size: NA
J: TRBJ2-7
D: NA
V: TRBV5-1
DNA: TGCGCCAGCAGCCTCGACAACTCCTACGAGCAGTACTTC
CDR3: CASSLDNSYEQYF

size: NA
J: TRBJ1-1
D: NA
V: TRBV30
DNA: TGTGCCTGGATGAAAAACACTGAAGCTTTCTTT
CDR3: CAWMKNTEAFF

size: NA
J: TRBJ2-1
D: TRBD2
V: TRBV7-2
DNA: TGTGCCAGCAGCTTGAGAAGCGGGGGGCGTGTACCAGTTTACAATGAGCAGTTCTTC
CDR3: CASSLRSGGRVPVYNEQFF

size: few
J: TRBJ2-7
D: NA
V: TRBV5-1
DNA: TGCGCCAGCAGCTTGGAGTGGCTTTCCTACGAGCAGTACTTC
CDR3: CASSLEWLSYEQYF

size: NA
J: TRBJ2-5
D: NA
V: TRBV6-6
DNA: TGTGCCAGCAGTTACAAGTCACATTTTGGGGAGGAGACCCAGTACTTC
CDR3: CASSYKSHFGEETQYF

size: NA
J: TRBJ2-5
D: TRBD1
V: TRBV11-2
DNA: TGTGCCAGCAGCTTAGCCCCCCGGACAGGCCTACCCCAAGAGACCCAGTACTTC
CDR3: CASSLAPRTGLPQETQYF

size: NA
J: TRBJ1-5
D: TRBD1
V: TRBV19
DNA: TGTGCCAGTAGAGGACAGGGTGGCCAGCCCCAGCATTTT
CDR3: CASRGQGGQPQHF

size: NA
J: TRBJ2-5
D: NA
V: TRBV7-2
DNA: TGTGCCAGCAGCTTAGATACTAGCACAAAGACCCAGTACTTC
CDR3: CASSLDTSTKTQYF

size: NA
J: TRBJ2-7
D: NA
V: TRBV9
DNA: TGTGCCAGCAGCGCCGCCGGGGCTTCAGGGGAGCAGTACTTC
CDR3: CASSAAGASGEQYF

size: NA
J: TRBJ2-7
D: TRBD1
V: TRBV30
DNA: TGTGCCTGGGGGAACCGGGACAGGGTGTTCCACGAGCAGTACTTC
CDR3: CAWGNRDRVFHEQYF

size: NA
J: TRBJ2-2
D: TRBD2
V: TRBV2
DNA: TGTGCCAGCAGACTAGCGCCTAACACCGGGGAGCTGTTTTTT
CDR3: CASRLAPNTGELFF

size: once
J: TRBJ2-7
D: NA
V: TRBV30
DNA: TGTGCCTGGAGCCCGCAGGCCTACGAGCAGTACTTC
CDR3: CAWSPQAYEQYF

size: NA
J: TRBJ2-7
D: NA
V: TRBV13
DNA: TGTGCCAGCAGCTCAAGGAGGACCTCAGCGGTACCCTACGAGCAGTACTTC
CDR3: CASSSRRTSAVPYEQYF

size: NA
J: TRBJ1-1
D: TRBD1
V: TRBV30
DNA: TGTGCCTGGACACAGGGGAGCTTTGAAGCTTTCTTT
CDR3: CAWTQGSFEAFF

size: NA
J: TRBJ2-3
D: TRBD1
V: TRBV27
DNA: TGTGCCAGCAGTCGACAGGGACACACAGATACGCAGTATTTT
CDR3: CASSRQGHTDTQYF

size: NA
J: TRBJ2-7
D: TRBD1
V: TRBV25-1
DNA: TGTGCCAGCAGTGTGGGGACAGGGCGTGAGCAGTACTTC
CDR3: CASSVGTGREQYF

size: few
J: TRBJ1-1
D: TRBD1
V: TRBV4-3
DNA: TGCGCCAGCAGCCAAGATGGGACAGCGAACACTGAAGCTTTCTTT
CDR3: CASSQDGTANTEAFF

size: few
J: TRBJ2-3
D: NA
V: TRBV29-1
DNA: TGCAGCGTTGACGTCGGGGCAGATACGCAGTATTTT
CDR3: CSVDVGADTQYF

size: NA
J: TRBJ1-5
D: NA
V: TRBV19
DNA: TGTGCCAGTAAGGGGGATGCCCTTGGGGGTCAGCCCCAGCATTTT
CDR3: CASKGDALGGQPQHF

size: NA
J: TRBJ1-6
D: TRBD1
V: TRBV2
DNA: TGTGCCAGCAGTGAGTCGGGACAGATAAGCTCCTATAATTCACCCCTCCACTTT
CDR3: CASSESGQISSYNSPLHF

size: NA
J: TRBJ1-6
D: NA
V: TRBV23-1
DNA: TGCGCCAGCAGATGTGTAGCGACAGTAGATTCACCCCTCCACTTT
CDR3: CASRCVATVDSPLHF

size: NA
J: TRBJ2-3
D: NA
V: TRBV7-2
DNA: TGTGCCAGCAGCTTATGGGTTCGCATGCCAGATACGCAGTATTTT
CDR3: CASSLWVRMPDTQYF

size: once
J: TRBJ2-7
D: TRBD2
V: TRBV5-4
DNA: TGTGCCAGCAGCCCGCGGACTAGCGGGGCCTACGAGCAGTACTTC
CDR3: CASSPRTSGAYEQYF

size: NA
J: TRBJ2-1
D: TRBD1
V: TRBV11-2
DNA: TGTGCCAGCAGCTTGGACAGGAACAATGAGCAGTTCTTC
CDR3: CASSLDRNNEQFF

size: NA
J: TRBJ1-2
D: NA
V: TRBV30
DNA: TGTGCCTCCGAGGAGAGGGGAAGACTCGGCTACACCTTC
CDR3: CASEERGRLGYTF

size: few
J: TRBJ2-3
D: NA
V: TRBV10-1
DNA: TGCGCCAGCAGTCAAACAGGGATCGGCTTTAATACGCAGTATTTT
CDR3: CASSQTGIGFNTQYF

size: NA
J: TRBJ2-5
D: NA
V: TRBV13
DNA: TGTGCCAGCCTAGATAGGGGGGGCCAAGAGACCCAGTACTTC
CDR3: CASLDRGGQETQYF

size: few
J: TRBJ2-5
D: TRBD1
V: TRBV9
DNA: TGTGCCAGCAGGCCCGGGACAGGAGGGGAGACCCAGTACTTC
CDR3: CASRPGTGGETQYF

size: NA
J: TRBJ2-2
D: NA
V: TRBV7-2
DNA: TGTGCCAGCAGCCCTGGGGGCCGAATGGTAACCGGGGAGCTGTTTTTT
CDR3: CASSPGGRMVTGELFF

size: few
J: TRBJ1-1
D: TRBD1
V: TRBV29-1
DNA: TGCAGCGCAAGGGGACAGAAGGATATGAACACTGAAGCTTTCTTT
CDR3: CSARGQKDMNTEAFF

size: NA
J: TRBJ1-6
D: NA
V: TRBV2
DNA: TGTGCCAGCACCGCCTCGAGCTCCTATAATTCACCCCTCCACTTT
CDR3: CASTASSSYNSPLHF

size: NA
J: TRBJ1-6
D: NA
V: TRBV12-5
DNA: TGTGCTAGTGGTACCGGGATAAATTCACCCCTCCACTTT
CDR3: CASGTGINSPLHF

size: NA
J: TRBJ1-2
D: NA
V: TRBV29-1
DNA: TGCAGCGTTGAAGATCCCACAGATGTCGGCTACACCTTC
CDR3: CSVEDPTDVGYTF

size: NA
J: TRBJ1-2
D: TRBD1
V: TRBV29-1
DNA: TGCAGCGTAGAGGACAGGGGGCTTCATGGCTACACCTTC
CDR3: CSVEDRGLHGYTF

size: NA
J: TRBJ2-6
D: NA
V: TRBV2
DNA: TGTGCCAGCGAACGGGAGCTTCCAGGGGCTGGGGCCAACGTCCTGACTTTC
CDR3: CASERELPGAGANVLTF

size: NA
J: TRBJ2-3
D: TRBD2
V: TRBV27
DNA: TGTGCCAGCAGTTTTCGCGGGGGGGCCTTTTCAGTCACAGATACGCAGTATTTT
CDR3: CASSFRGGAFSVTDTQYF

size: few
J: TRBJ2-6
D: NA
V: TRBV7-3
DNA: TGTGCCAGCAGCGAAAACTCTGGGGCCAACGTCCTGACTTTC
CDR3: CASSENSGANVLTF

size: NA
J: TRBJ2-3
D: NA
V: TRBV29-1
DNA: TGCAGCGTTGCGGGTGAGGGTACAGGCACTAGCACAGATACGCAGTATTTT
CDR3: CSVAGEGTGTSTDTQYF

size: few
J: TRBJ1-1
D: NA
V: TRBV6-6
DNA: TGTGCCAGCACCCCGAGGGAGAACACTGAAGCTTTCTTT
CDR3: CASTPRENTEAFF

size: NA
J: TRBJ1-1
D: NA
V: TRBV6-5
DNA: TGTGCCAGCAGCGCTCTGGGCACTGAAGCTTTCTTT
CDR3: CASSALGTEAFF

size: NA
J: TRBJ1-3
D: NA
V: TRBV30
DNA: TGTGCCTGTCCGGGAGTGGACGAGGGAAACACCATATATTTT
CDR3: CACPGVDEGNTIYF

size: NA
J: TRBJ2-2
D: TRBD1
V: TRBV19
DNA: TGTGCCAGTACCAGGGACAGGGGAGTCTCCGGGGAGCTGTTTTTT
CDR3: CASTRDRGVSGELFF

size: once
J: TRBJ1-1
D: NA
V: TRBV15
DNA: TGTGCCACCAGCAGAGATCGCGAGGGGAACACTGAAGCTTTCTTT
CDR3: CATSRDREGNTEAFF

size: NA
J: TRBJ2-7
D: NA
V: TRBV6-1
DNA: TGTGCCAGCAGTGAAAGTTTTCCCTACGAGCAGTACTTC
CDR3: CASSESFPYEQYF

size: NA
J: TRBJ2-7
D: NA
V: TRBV25-1
DNA: TGTGCCAGCAGTGAAAACTCCAGGGATTTCTACGAGCAGTACTTC
CDR3: CASSENSRDFYEQYF

size: NA
J: TRBJ2-7
D: NA
V: TRBV29-1
DNA: TGCAGCGCCTCGGACAGAAACTACGAGCAGTACTTC
CDR3: CSASDRNYEQYF

size: NA
J: TRBJ1-5
D: TRBD1
V: TRBV6-5
DNA: TGTGCCAGCAGTTCTGACAGGGGTGGCAATCAGCCCCAGCATTTT
CDR3: CASSSDRGGNQPQHF

size: NA
J: TRBJ1-6
D: TRBD1
V: TRBV4-3
DNA: TGCGCCAGCAGCCAATGGGGGACAGATAATTCACCCCTCCACTTT
CDR3: CASSQWGTDNSPLHF

size: few
J: TRBJ1-3
D: TRBD1
V: TRBV9
DNA: TGTGCCAGCAGCGCCATCCAGGGGGCCGGAAACACCATATATTTT
CDR3: CASSAIQGAGNTIYF

size: few
J: TRBJ1-6
D: NA
V: TRBV30
DNA: TGTGCCTGGAGTGTACAGGGACGAAATTCACCCCTCCACTTT
CDR3: CAWSVQGRNSPLHF

size: NA
J: TRBJ1-6
D: NA
V: TRBV4-1
DNA: TGCGCCAGCAGCCAAGAACTTGCCAATTCACCCCTCCACTTT
CDR3: CASSQELANSPLHF

size: NA
J: TRBJ2-7
D: TRBD1
V: TRBV2
DNA: TGTGCCAGCAGTGAAGCGCCTGACAGGGACTCCTACGAGCAGTACTTC
CDR3: CASSEAPDRDSYEQYF

size: few
J: TRBJ1-6
D: NA
V: TRBV10-3
DNA: TGTGCCATCAGTGTGGCAGGGGTTAATTCACCCCTCCACTTT
CDR3: CAISVAGVNSPLHF

size: once
J: TRBJ2-2
D: NA
V: TRBV4-2
DNA: TGTGCCAGCAGTACAGGACGGGTGAACACCGGGGAGCTGTTTTTT
CDR3: CASSTGRVNTGELFF

size: few
J: TRBJ2-2
D: NA
V: TRBV7-3
DNA: TGTGCCAGCAGCCGGACGGGGTTGAACACCGGGGAGCTGTTTTTT
CDR3: CASSRTGLNTGELFF